The 18 T cell receptor beta chains in this list originate from one sample, sequenced in a study of OX40 agonist ivuxolimab in advanced cancers. Clones were sequenced by immunoSEQ multiplex PCR, and TCRdb holds only the in-frame ones, with some missing. This table holds over 70,000 clones, approximately 90% found once. The sequencing here drew on CD4+ or CD8+ T cells sorted from blood, taken in a trial of the OX40 agonist ivuxolimab. The receptors come from an adult with an advanced solid tumor such as melanoma, head and neck, liver or kidney cancer.

J is TRBJ1-5 and V is TRBV7-8, with 7 bases fitting TRBD1. The CDR3 consists of 16 residues. The germline V gene has CDR1 SGHVS and CDR2 FQNEAQ. V shed 0 bases and J 4 bases; nucleotides not matched to a gene: 6. The CDR3 sequence: CASSLAPTGNNQPQHF. The CDR3 DNA sequence: TGTGCCAGCAGCTTAGCGCCGACAGGGAATAATCAGCCCCAGCATTTT.

The rearrangement links TRBV29-1 to TRBJ1-2; 8 nucleotides line up with TRBD1. V shed 6 bases, J shed 5 bases, and the junction held 8 bases outside the gene matches. This CDR3 has 13 amino acids. From germline, CDR1 is SQVTM and CDR2 ANQGSEA. The DNA for the CDR3 is TGCAGCGTCACCGGGACAGGCCATTATGGCTACACCTTC. Protein product: CSVTGTGHYGYTF.

The chain employs TRBV25-1 and TRBJ1-4; 7 positions agree with TRBD1. The length of the CDR3 is 15 residues. CDR1 and CDR2 from the germline V gene are MGHDK and SYGVNS. V was pared by 8 bases and J by 0 bases, with 6 bases of the junction left unmatched. CDR3 sequence: CASARGATTNEKLFF. CDR3 bases: TGTGCCAGCGCCAGGGGGGCCACAACTAATGAAAAACTGTTTTTT.

CDR3 residues: CASSQFGQVNNSPLHF. The CDR3 DNA reads as TGTGCCAGCAGCCAATTCGGACAGGTCAATAATTCACCCCTCCACTTT. This chain connects TRBV11-2 to TRBJ1-6; 7 nucleotides align to TRBD1. The CDR3 is made up of 16 amino acids. Germline values: CDR1 SGHAT, CDR2 FQNNGV. Germline trimming cut 5 bases from V and 5 bases from J; bases unmatched to any gene: 9.

V gene TRBV7-9 combines with J gene TRBJ2-5, with D tentatively TRBD2 (5 bases). Trimming removed 6 bases at V and 4 bases at J, with 18 bases between. This CDR3 spans 15 amino acids. The germline CDR1 and CDR2 sequences are SEHNR and FQNEAQ (reference sequence). In nucleotides, the CDR3 is TGTGCCAGCAGGCCTCGGGGTATCGGAGTAGAGACCCAGTACTTC. Encoded protein: CASRPRGIGVETQYF.

The V call is TRBV9, the J call TRBJ2-2; D perhaps matches TRBD2 (6 bases). V shed 7 bases and J shed 5 bases, with 6 bases lying between them. The CDR3 is made up of 11 amino acids. Germline V lookup: CDR1 SGDLS, CDR2 YYNGEE. CDR3 in amino acids: CASRGTGELFF. CDR3 nucleotides: TGTGCCAGCCGGGGGACCGGGGAGCTGTTTTTT.

The chain links TRBV29-1 to TRBJ1-3, with D perhaps TRBD1 (5 bases). Germline V gene data show CDR1 as SQVTM and CDR2 as ANQGSEA. Trimming removed 7 bases at V and 2 bases at J, with 18 bases between. The CDR3 is 15 amino acids. CDR3 amino acids: CSARCRGGTGNTIYF. Written as DNA, the CDR3 is TGCAGCGCCCGCTGCCGTGGGGGAACTGGAAACACCATATATTTT.

The chain is built from TRBV2 and TRBJ1-4; the match to TRBD1 covers 7 bases. J was trimmed by 8 bases and V by 3 bases; bases with no gene match: 12. CDR3 length equals 16 residues. Germline CDR1 and CDR2: SNHLY and FYNNEI. CDR3 DNA: TGTGCCAGCAGTGATGGGGCAGGGGGACTTGGGGAAAAACTGTTTTTT. Residues: CASSDGAGGLGEKLFF.

The chain combines TRBV7-3 with TRBJ1-5; TRBD1 aligns across 8 bases. CDR1 is SGHTA and CDR2 is FQGTGA in the germline V gene. The CDR3 contains 13 residues. V shed 5 bases, J shed 7 bases, and the junction held 4 bases outside the gene matches. Written as DNA, the CDR3 is TGTGCCAGCAGCCGAACAGGGGGACAGCCCCAGCATTTT. It encodes CASSRTGGQPQHF.

By its share, this clone is medium-sized. This chain connects TRBV5-1 to TRBJ1-2; D is ambiguous. Trimming stripped 7 bases from V and 11 bases from J, with 15 bases between. This CDR3 is 11 amino acids long. Germline CDR1 SGHRS, CDR2 YFSETQ. In DNA, the CDR3 is TGCGCCAGCTCAGATCTTCTCGGGTACACCTTC. Translating gives CASSDLLGYTF.

The chain links TRBV7-9 to TRBJ1-1, with 7 bases aligning to TRBD1. The CDR3 contains 15 residues. CDR1 and CDR2 from the germline V gene are SEHNR and FQNEAQ (reference sequence). V shed 5 bases and J 2 bases; nucleotides not matched to a gene: 8. Here the CDR3 DNA reads TGTGCCAGCAGCCCGGACAGGACAGATAACACTGAAGCTTTCTTT. This translates into CASSPDRTDNTEAFF.

DNA for the CDR3: TGCGCCAGCAGTTCGGGGAGAACTAGCGGGAAGATGAAGCAGTACTTC. The encoded protein is CASSSGRTSGKMKQYF. The chain uses TRBV5-1 and TRBJ2-7; TRBD2 aligns across 10 bases. Trimming removed 5 bases from V and 8 bases from J; junction bases left unmatched: 16. The CDR3 runs to 16 residues. Germline CDR1 reads SGHRS; CDR2 reads YFSETQ.

The V gene is TRBV29-1, the J gene TRBJ2-2; 10 bases fit TRBD1. CDR1 is SQVTM and CDR2 is ANQGSEA in the germline V gene. The CDR3 extends over 15 amino acids. Trimming cost V 6 bases and J 4 bases; bases outside gene matches: 8. CDR3 sequence (DNA): TGCAGCGTGCAGAGGACAGGGGGAGGCACCGGGGAGCTGTTTTTT. Encoded protein: CSVQRTGGGTGELFF.

This chain uses TRBV4-1 with TRBJ2-7; 8 bases align to TRBD2. The CDR3 runs 13 residues. Trimming took 3 bases from V and 3 from J; bases not matched to a gene: 1. Germline-derived CDR1 and CDR2 are MGHRA and YSYEKL. The CDR3 spells CASSHSGNYEQYF. CDR3 nucleotides: TGCGCCAGCAGCCATAGCGGGAACTACGAGCAGTACTTC.

To note about this clone: A junction end diverges from the germline sequence, so it may reflect a read error. The chain combines TRBV7-7 with TRBJ2-3; the D is unclear. The germline V gene encodes CDR1 SSHAT and CDR2 FNYEAQ (reference sequence). The CDR3 contains 13 residues. CDR3 amino acids: CASSRKHTDTQYF. CDR3 DNA: TGTGCTAGCAGCCGAAAACACACAGATACGCAGTATTTT.

The chain employs TRBV6-1 and TRBJ2-1; D ambiguous. The germline V gene encodes CDR1 MNHNS and CDR2 SASEGT. The V end was cut by 4 bases, the J end by 0 bases, with 13 bases between. The CDR3 loop spans 16 amino acids. The CDR3 nucleotides are TGTGCCAGCAGTGCAACCCTGATGAGCTCCTACAATGAGCAGTTCTTC. Translated, it gives CASSATLMSSYNEQFF.

The V call is TRBV12-5, the J call TRBJ2-7; 8 positions match TRBD2. The V and J ends lost 1 base and 1 base, in that order; junction bases with no gene match: 3. The CDR3 loop spans 15 amino acids. CDR1 is LGHNT, CDR2 FRNRAP, per germline. The CDR3, as DNA: TGTGCTAGTGGTTTGGCCGGGGGGGGATCCTACGAGCAGTACTTC. Translating it yields CASGLAGGGSYEQYF.

This clone was seen just once. This sequence joins TRBV18 and TRBJ2-7; the match to TRBD1 covers 7 bases. Germline-derived CDR1 and CDR2 are KGHSH and LQKENI. V lost 0 bases and J lost 4; bases outside the gene matches: 3. This CDR3 comprises 14 residues. The CDR3 nucleotides are TGTGCCAGCTCACCACCACAGGGGCCATACGAGCAGTACTTC. Translating it yields CASSPPQGPYEQYF.